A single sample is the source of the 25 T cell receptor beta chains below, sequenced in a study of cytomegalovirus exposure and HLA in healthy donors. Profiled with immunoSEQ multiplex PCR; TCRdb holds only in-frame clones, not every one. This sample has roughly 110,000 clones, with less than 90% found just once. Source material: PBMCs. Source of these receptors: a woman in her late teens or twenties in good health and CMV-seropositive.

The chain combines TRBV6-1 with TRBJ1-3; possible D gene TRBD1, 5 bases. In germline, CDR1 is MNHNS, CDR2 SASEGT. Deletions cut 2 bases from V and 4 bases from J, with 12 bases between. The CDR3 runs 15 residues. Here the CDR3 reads CASSEIDREGNTIYF. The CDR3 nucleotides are TGTGCCAGCAGTGAAATCGACAGAGAAGGAAACACCATATATTTT.

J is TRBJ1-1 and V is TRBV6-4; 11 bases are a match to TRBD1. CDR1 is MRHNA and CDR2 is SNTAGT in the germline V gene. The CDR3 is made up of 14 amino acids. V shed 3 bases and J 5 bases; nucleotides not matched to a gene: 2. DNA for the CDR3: TGTGCCAGCAGTGAGGGACAGGGGGGGACTGAAGCTTTCTTT. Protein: CASSEGQGGTEAFF.

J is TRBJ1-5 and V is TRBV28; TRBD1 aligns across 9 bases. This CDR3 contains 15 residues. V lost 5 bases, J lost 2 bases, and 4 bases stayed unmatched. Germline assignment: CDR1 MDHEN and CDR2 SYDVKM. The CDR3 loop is CASSPRQGGNQPQHF. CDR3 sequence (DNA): TGTGCCAGCAGTCCCCGACAGGGGGGCAATCAGCCCCAGCATTTT.

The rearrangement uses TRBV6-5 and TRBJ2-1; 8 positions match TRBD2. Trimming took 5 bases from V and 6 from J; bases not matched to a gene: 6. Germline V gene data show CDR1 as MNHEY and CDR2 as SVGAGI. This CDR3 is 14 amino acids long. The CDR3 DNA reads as TGTGCCAGCAGTCCGGGGGGGCCCGGCAATGAGCAGTTCTTC. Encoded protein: CASSPGGPGNEQFF.

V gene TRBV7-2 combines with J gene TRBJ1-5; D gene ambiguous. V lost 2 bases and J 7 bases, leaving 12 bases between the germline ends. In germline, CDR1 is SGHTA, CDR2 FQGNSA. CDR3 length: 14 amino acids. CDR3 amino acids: CASSLLQPGQPQHF. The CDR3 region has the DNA TGTGCCAGCAGCTTACTTCAGCCGGGACAGCCCCAGCATTTT.

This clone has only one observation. CDR3 loop: CASSQLEGNYGYTF. CDR3 nucleotides: TGCGCCAGCAGTCAATTGGAGGGTAACTATGGCTACACCTTC. V and J are TRBV23-1 and TRBJ1-2; the D is unclear. TRBV23-1 is an ORF, and what it does is uncertain. Deletions cut 1 base from V and 1 base from J, with 7 bases between. The CDR3 contains 14 residues.

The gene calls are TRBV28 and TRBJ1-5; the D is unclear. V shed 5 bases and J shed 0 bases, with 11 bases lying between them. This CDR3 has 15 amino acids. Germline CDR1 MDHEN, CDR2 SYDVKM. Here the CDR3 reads CASSPLHDSNQPQHF. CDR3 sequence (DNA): TGTGCCAGCAGTCCGTTACACGATAGCAATCAGCCCCAGCATTTT.

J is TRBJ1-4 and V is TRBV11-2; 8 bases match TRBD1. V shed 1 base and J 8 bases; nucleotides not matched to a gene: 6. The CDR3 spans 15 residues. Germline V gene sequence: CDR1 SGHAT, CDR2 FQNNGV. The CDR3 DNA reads TGTGCCAGCAGCTTAGGGGGGGCAGGGGGCGAAAAACTGTTTTTT. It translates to CASSLGGAGGEKLFF.

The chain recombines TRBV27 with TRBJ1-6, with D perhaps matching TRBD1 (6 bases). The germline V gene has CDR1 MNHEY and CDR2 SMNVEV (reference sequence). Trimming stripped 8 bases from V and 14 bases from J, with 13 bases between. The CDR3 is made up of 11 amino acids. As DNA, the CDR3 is TGTGCCAGCGGGCAGGGGTTCACCCTCCACTTT. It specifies CASGQGFTLHF.

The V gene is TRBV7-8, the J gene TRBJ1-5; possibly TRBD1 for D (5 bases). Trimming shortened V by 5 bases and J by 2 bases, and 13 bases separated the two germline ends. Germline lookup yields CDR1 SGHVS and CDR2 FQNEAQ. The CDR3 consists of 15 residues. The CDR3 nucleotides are TGTGCCAGCAGCATAGAATGGGGCGGCAATCAGCCCCAGCATTTT. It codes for CASSIEWGGNQPQHF. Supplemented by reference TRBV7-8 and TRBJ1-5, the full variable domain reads GAGVSQSPRYKVAKRGQDVALRCDPISGHVSLFWYQQALGQGPEFLTYFQNEAQLDKSGLPSDRFFAERPEGSVSTLKIQRTQQEDSAVYLCASSIEWGGNQPQHFGDGTRLSIL.

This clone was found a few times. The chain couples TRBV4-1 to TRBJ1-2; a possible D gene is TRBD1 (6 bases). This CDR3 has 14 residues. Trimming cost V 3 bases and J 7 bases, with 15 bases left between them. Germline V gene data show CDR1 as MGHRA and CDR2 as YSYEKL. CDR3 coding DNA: TGCGCCAGCAGCCATCCGGGACATTCTCGTGGCTACACCTTC. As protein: CASSHPGHSRGYTF.

CDR3 DNA: TGTGCCAGCAGTTCGCCGGGACAGGGTCGAAACATTCAGTACTTC. Its protein product is CASSSPGQGRNIQYF. The chain is built from TRBV6-1 and TRBJ2-4; 9 bases are shared with TRBD1. The CDR3 consists of 15 residues. With V trimmed by 5 bases and J by 6 bases, 8 bases remained unmatched. CDR1 is MNHNS, CDR2 SASEGT, per germline.

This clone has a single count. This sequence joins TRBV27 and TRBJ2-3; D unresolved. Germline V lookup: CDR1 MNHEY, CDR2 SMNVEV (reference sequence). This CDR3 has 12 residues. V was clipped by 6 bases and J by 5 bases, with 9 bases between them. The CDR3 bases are TGTGCCAGCAGCTCGCGCCTAGATACGCAGTATTTT. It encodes CASSSRLDTQYF.

Here the CDR3 reads CASSDARETQYF. The CDR3 DNA reads TGTGCCAGCAGTGACGCGAGAGAGACCCAGTACTTC. This rearrangement joins TRBV2 to TRBJ2-5; D gene unclear. This CDR3 is 12 amino acids long. CDR1 SNHLY and CDR2 FYNNEI come from the germline V gene. The ends were cut back, 3 bases at V and 4 bases at J, with 6 bases in the middle.

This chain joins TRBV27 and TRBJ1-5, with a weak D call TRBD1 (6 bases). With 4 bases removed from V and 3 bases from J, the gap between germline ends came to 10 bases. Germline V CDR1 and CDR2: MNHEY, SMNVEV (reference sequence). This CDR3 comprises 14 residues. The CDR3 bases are TGTGCCAGCAGTTCGGACAGTTCCAATCAGCCCCAGCATTTT. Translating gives CASSSDSSNQPQHF.

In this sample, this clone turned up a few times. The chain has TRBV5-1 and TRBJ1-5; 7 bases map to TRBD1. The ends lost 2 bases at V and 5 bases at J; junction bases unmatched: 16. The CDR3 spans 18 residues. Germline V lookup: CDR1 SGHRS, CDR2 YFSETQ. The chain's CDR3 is CASSFRTGYNWAYQPQHF. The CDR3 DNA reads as TGCGCCAGCAGCTTTCGGACAGGATATAACTGGGCCTATCAGCCCCAGCATTTT. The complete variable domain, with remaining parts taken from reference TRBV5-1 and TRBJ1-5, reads KAGVTQTPRYLIKTRGQQVTLSCSPISGHRSVSWYQQTPGQGLQFLFEYFSETQRNKGNFPGRFSGRQFSNSRSEMNVSTLELGDSALYLCASSFRTGYNWAYQPQHFGDGTRLSIL.

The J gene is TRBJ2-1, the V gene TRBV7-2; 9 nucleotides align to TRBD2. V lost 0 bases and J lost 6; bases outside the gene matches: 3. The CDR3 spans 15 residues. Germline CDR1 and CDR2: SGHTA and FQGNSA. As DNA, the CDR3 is TGTGCCAGCAGCTTAGCCCTAGCGGGGCCCAATGAGCAGTTCTTC. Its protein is CASSLALAGPNEQFF.

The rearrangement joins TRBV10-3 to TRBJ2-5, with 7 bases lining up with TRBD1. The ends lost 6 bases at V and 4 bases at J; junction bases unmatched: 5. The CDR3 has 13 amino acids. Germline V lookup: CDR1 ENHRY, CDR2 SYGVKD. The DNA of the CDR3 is TGTGCCATCAGGGACCCAGGGGGAGAGACCCAGTACTTC. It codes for CAIRDPGGETQYF.

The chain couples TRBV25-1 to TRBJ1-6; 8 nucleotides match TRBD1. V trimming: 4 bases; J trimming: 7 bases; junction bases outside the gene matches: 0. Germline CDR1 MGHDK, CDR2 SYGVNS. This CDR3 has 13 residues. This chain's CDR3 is CASSGTGNSPLHF. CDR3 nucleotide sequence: TGTGCCAGCAGTGGGACAGGGAATTCACCCCTCCACTTT.

Here the CDR3 reads CASTQGGTEEKLFF. The CDR3, as DNA: TGTGCCAGCACTCAAGGAGGGACAGAAGAAAAACTGTTTTTT. The V call is TRBV28, the J call TRBJ1-4; TRBD1 matches at 7 bases. J was trimmed by 8 bases and V by 7 bases; bases with no gene match: 10. There are 14 residues in the CDR3. Germline loops: CDR1 MDHEN, CDR2 SYDVKM.

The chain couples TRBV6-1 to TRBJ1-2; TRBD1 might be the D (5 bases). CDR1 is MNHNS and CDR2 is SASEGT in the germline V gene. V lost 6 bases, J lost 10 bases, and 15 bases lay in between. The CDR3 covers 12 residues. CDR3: CASSPADTVYTF. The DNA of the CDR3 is TGTGCCAGCAGCCCCGCGGACACAGTCTACACCTTC.

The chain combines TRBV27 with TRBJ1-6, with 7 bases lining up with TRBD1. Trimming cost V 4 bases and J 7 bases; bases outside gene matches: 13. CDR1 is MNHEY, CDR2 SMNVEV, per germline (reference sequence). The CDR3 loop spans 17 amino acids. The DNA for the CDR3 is TGTGCCAGCAGTTCACAGGGGCCTGACAGATTAAATTCACCCCTCCACTTT. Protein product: CASSSQGPDRLNSPLHF.

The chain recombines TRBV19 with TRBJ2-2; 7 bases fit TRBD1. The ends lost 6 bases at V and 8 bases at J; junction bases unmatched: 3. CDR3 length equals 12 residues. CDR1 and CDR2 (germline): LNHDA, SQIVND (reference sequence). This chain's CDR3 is CASREGAGELFF. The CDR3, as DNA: TGTGCCAGTAGAGAGGGGGCTGGGGAGCTGTTTTTT.

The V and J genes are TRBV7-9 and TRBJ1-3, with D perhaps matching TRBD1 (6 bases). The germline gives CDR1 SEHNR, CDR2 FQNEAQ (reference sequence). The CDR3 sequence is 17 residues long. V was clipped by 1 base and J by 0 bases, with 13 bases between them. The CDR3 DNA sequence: TGTGCCAGCAGCTTAGGGGGGCCGAATGACTCTGGAAACACCATATATTTT. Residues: CASSLGGPNDSGNTIYF.

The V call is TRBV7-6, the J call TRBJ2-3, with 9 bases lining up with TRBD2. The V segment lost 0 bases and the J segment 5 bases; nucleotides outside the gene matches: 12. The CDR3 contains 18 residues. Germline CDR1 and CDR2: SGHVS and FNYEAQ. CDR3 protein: CASSLALDSGGSGDTQYF. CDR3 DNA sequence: TGTGCCAGCAGCTTAGCGCTGGATAGCGGGGGATCGGGAGATACGCAGTATTTT.